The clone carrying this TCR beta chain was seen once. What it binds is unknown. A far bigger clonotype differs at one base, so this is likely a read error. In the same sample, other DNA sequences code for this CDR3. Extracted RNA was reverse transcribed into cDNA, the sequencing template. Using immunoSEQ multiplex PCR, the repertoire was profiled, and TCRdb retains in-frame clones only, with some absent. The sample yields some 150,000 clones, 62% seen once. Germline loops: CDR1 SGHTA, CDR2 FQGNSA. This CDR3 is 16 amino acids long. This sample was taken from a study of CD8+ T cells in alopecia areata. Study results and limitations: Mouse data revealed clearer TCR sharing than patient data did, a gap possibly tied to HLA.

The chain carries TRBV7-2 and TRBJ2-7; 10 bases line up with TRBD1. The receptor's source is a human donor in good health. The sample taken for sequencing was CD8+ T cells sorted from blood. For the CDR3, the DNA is TGCGCCAGCAGCCAATGGGGACAGGGGTCCGGAGACGAGCAGTACTTC. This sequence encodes CASSQWGQGSGDEQYF. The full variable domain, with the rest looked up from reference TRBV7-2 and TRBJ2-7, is GAGVSQSPSNKVTEKGKDVELRCDPISGHTALYWYRQSLGQGLEFLIYFQGNSAPDKSGLPSDRFSAERTGGSVSTLTIQRTQQEDSAVYLCASSQWGQGSGDEQYFGPGTRLTVT.